Sequencing of this T cell receptor beta chain was carried out in a study of human T cells and chemical hapten exposure (dated by TCRdb to 2020 to 2022). For context, the study as a whole: For sensitization, 2% DPC in acetone was applied to a roughly 2 cm by roughly 2 cm area of upper inner arm skin. Weekly therapeutic DPC doses were additionally applied to the scalp of patients throughout the approximately 24-week study period. Patch tests used Finn chambers with 0.01% DPC on the upper back, scored after 6 days by International Contact Dermatitis Research Group standards. Most of the patients in the cohort were female, and the cohort covered alopecia areata with under or over 50% scalp involvement, alopecia totalis and alopecia universalis. The libraries were sequenced as a pool, and the TCR yield per sample differed mostly because of small variations in library volumes within the pool. Peripheral blood TCR repertoire changes were tracked in vivo in alopecia patients during primary and secondary sensitization to the hapten diphenylcyclopropenone (DPC). Blood was sampled from patients pre-sensitization (week 0) and at 2, 6 and about 24 weeks after DPC sensitization. About 30 alopecia patients provided blood for TCR sequencing at one to four time points (pre-sensitization, 2, 6 and 24 weeks).

Overall study outcomes, separate from this receptor: Expanded TCRs formed significantly more large CDR3 similarity clusters than pre-sensitization or healthy control sets, consistent with antigen-driven responses. After repeated subsampling, the strength of the expansion versus patch-test correlation and the threshold at which it became significant changed. No change with DPC sensitization was found in the number of TCRs above 1 in 1000 frequency, and no evidence of global repertoire structure alterations was found. The number of PT1 expanded TCRs positively correlated with patch test score, significant at thresholds 8, 16 and 32 but not 4. Because all patients had alopecia, a presumed autoimmune disease, the immune response of the patients might differ from that of healthy individuals.

The receptor library was made with RACE. The sequencing machine was a NextSeq 500. Library preparation attached unique molecular identifiers to individual cDNA molecules for quantitative, reproducible TCR counting. Both TCR alpha and TCR beta chains were sequenced from each blood RNA sample. On the authors' methods: The median number of TCRs per sample was some 100,000, ranging from about 23,224 to 750,000. V, J and CDR3 annotation of the TCR reads was carried out using the Decombinator software suite. To make PS versus PT1 abundance plots, every sample was subsampled to the same number of TCRs (28,000). TCRs were defined as expanded if absent before sensitization and observed at least eight times at the 2-week time point. TCRdb's own reprocessing of the public reads used fastp at Q25 and MiXCR and kept productive beta chains. Identical CDR3 proteins give one entry, which carries the most common genes and DNA. The V and J calls and clone size are TCRdb's, not the authors'. The sample table shows some 77,000 distinct CDR3 sequences, and approximately 10% are seen once. The ten largest clones add up to around 1.5% of the sample.

On this clonotype itself: Its antigen is still unknown. No much larger clone is present one base from it, and per-base qualities are unavailable.

This specimen's time point label, per the study, means: patch test 1, 2 weeks after DPC sensitization. Reading the label with the study, this specimen's treatment or condition is: therapeutic diphenylcyclopropenone sensitization with weekly scalp DPC. At every patch-test visit, the blood draw took place before the patch test was put on. Eligible patients were aged 18 to 70, diagnosed with alopecia, deemed suitable for DPC therapy, and excluded if pregnant. Total RNA was isolated from unfractionated whole blood collected in Tempus Blood RNA tubes. This material consisted of whole blood, taken in connection with sensitization to the hapten diphenylcyclopropenone (DPC). The receptor was derived from a woman between 45 and 60 years old with alopecia areata. Some clones in this sample may be carry-over from other donors' samples.

CDR3 protein: CSVLGEGRYF. The DNA is TGCAGCGTTTTGGGGGAAGGTCGGTACTTC. The chain was built from TRBV29-1 and TRBJ2-7; the D match is possibly TRBD1 or TRBD2, with 5 bases aligned in each. The germline V gene supplies CDR1 SQVTM and CDR2 ANQGSEA. V sheds 5 bases and J sheds 12 bases, leaving 14 bases between their ends. The CDR3, cysteine through phenylalanine, is 10 amino acids long. The CDR3 DNA has 30 bases and is translated from base 1.